These 2 T cell receptor beta chains came from one sample sequenced in a study of CD8+ T cells in alopecia areata. RNA extraction and reverse transcription yielded cDNA as sequencing template. Method: immunoSEQ multiplex PCR; TCRdb's copy keeps in-frame clones and lacks some. The sample holds fewer than 250,000 clones, approximately 61% seen once. The source material was CD4+ T cells sorted from blood, sampled at week 0. These receptors all come from a human donor with alopecia areata.

About this clone: One end of the junction varies from germline; a read error may be responsible. This chain connects TRBV18 to TRBJ1-1; D possibly corresponds to TRBD1 (6 bases). Germline values: CDR1 KGHSH, CDR2 LQKENI. This CDR3 has 13 residues. The CDR3 coding sequence is TGTGCCAGCTCACCCTCGCGGGGGCCCGTCATGTGGTTT. This gives the protein CASSPSRGPVMWF.

V usage is TRBV29-1 and J usage is TRBJ2-1; D is unresolved. Germline V gene sequence: CDR1 SQVTM, CDR2 ANQGSEA. This CDR3 comprises 13 residues. V was cut by 1 base and J by 5 bases, with 9 bases left in between. Here the CDR3 reads CSVEAPYHNEQFF. CDR3 coding DNA: TGCAGCGTTGAAGCCCCTTACCACAATGAGCAGTTCTTC.